Listed here are 24 T cell receptor beta chains from one sample, sequenced in a study of T cell repertoires in cytomegalovirus infection. One entry per CDR3 protein results from TCRdb running MiXCR on the reads. The sample lists nearly 700,000 distinct CDR3 sequences, roughly a third occurring once. Their antigens remain unidentified. The source material was cultured PBMCs, sampled from culture after CMV antigen stimulation. These TCRs come from a human donor in good health (CMV status not recorded). Some clones in this sample may be carry-over from other donors' samples.

The chain recombines TRBV10-3 with TRBJ2-3; TRBD2 aligns across 12 bases. Per the germline V gene, CDR1 is ENHRY and CDR2 is SYGVKD. CDR3 length equals 17 residues. Germline trimming cut 9 bases from V and 1 base from J; bases unmatched to any gene: 11. This CDR3 is CAISGRTSGTRTDTQYF. For the CDR3, the DNA is TGTGCCATTTCCGGGCGGACTAGCGGGACCCGCACAGATACGCAGTATTTT.

This clonotype was seen once. CDR3 region: CASSQDSNGLVEETQYF. The CDR3 bases are TGCGCCAGCAGCCAAGATTCCAATGGACTAGTGGAAGAGACCCAGTACTTC. J is TRBJ2-5 and V is TRBV4-3; 7 bases are a match to TRBD2. Unmatched junction bases numbered 10, after V lost 0 bases and J lost 3 bases. The CDR3 runs 17 residues. CDR1 and CDR2 (germline): LGHNA, YSLEER.

The chain uses TRBV12-3 or TRBV12-4 and TRBJ1-2; possible D gene TRBD1, 6 bases. The CDR3 runs 15 residues. V lost 3 bases and J lost 1, with 12 bases in between. The CDR3 loop is CASSFSGQLNYGYTF. DNA for the CDR3: TGTGCCAGCAGTTTTTCGGGACAACTTAACTATGGCTACACCTTC.

The CDR3 reads CASSLAYRDPTNEKLFF. CDR3 DNA sequence: TGTGCCAGCAGCTTAGCCTACAGGGACCCAACTAATGAAAAACTGTTTTTT. This chain joins TRBV7-8 and TRBJ1-4; TRBD1 is a possible D gene (6 bases). The CDR3 loop spans 17 amino acids. V lost 0 bases and J lost 0, with 11 bases in between. The V gene's germline CDR1 is SGHVS and CDR2 FQNEAQ.

The rearrangement links TRBV20-1 to TRBJ2-2; D is undetermined. CDR1 is DFQATT and CDR2 is SNEGSKA in the germline V gene (reference sequence). V lost 5 bases to trimming and J lost 4 bases, with 11 bases between them. The CDR3 runs 13 residues. The CDR3 nucleotides are TGCAGTGCTGCCGAAAGGAGCACCGGGGAGCTGTTTTTT. Amino acids: CSAAERSTGELFF.

This chain links TRBV6-5 with TRBJ1-4; the D gene is possibly TRBD1 (5 bases). The CDR3 consists of 11 residues. Germline values: CDR1 MNHEY, CDR2 SVGAGI. V gave up 2 bases and J gave up 12 bases, with 7 bases separating them. This chain's CDR3 is CASSYKGELFF. CDR3 sequence (DNA): TGTGCCAGCAGTTACAAAGGGGAACTGTTTTTT.

The rearrangement joins TRBV18 to TRBJ2-1; D ambiguous. Trimming removed 7 bases from V and 5 bases from J, with 12 bases in between. The CDR3 totals 13 residues. CDR1 KGHSH and CDR2 LQKENI come from the germline V gene. For the CDR3, the DNA is TGTGCCAGCTTGGGCGAGATGGACAATGAGCAGTTCTTC. Residues: CASLGEMDNEQFF.

The chain combines TRBV28 with TRBJ2-6, with D perhaps TRBD1 (6 bases). CDR1 is MDHEN, CDR2 SYDVKM, per germline. Between the trimmed V and J ends, which lost 6 bases and 2 bases, there was a span of 17 bases. This CDR3 spans 17 amino acids. CDR3: CASSELGQPTGANVLTF. CDR3 DNA: TGTGCCAGCAGCGAACTAGGACAGCCAACTGGGGCCAACGTCCTGACTTTC.

The chain employs TRBV7-9 and TRBJ2-7; D might be TRBD2 (6 bases). CDR1 SEHNR and CDR2 FQNEAQ come from the germline V gene (reference sequence). Trimming removed 5 bases from V and 7 bases from J, with 12 bases in between. The CDR3 is 12 amino acids. CDR3 DNA sequence: TGTGCCAGCAGCAGGGAGGTCGGGGAGCAGTACTTC. It specifies CASSREVGEQYF.

This clonotype was seen many times. Written as DNA, the CDR3 is TGTGCCAGCAGCTTGATGACTAGCGGGGGGGCCAATGAGCAGTTCTTC. It yields the protein CASSLMTSGGANEQFF. The chain combines TRBV7-2 with TRBJ2-1; 14 positions agree with TRBD2. Germline V gene lookup returns CDR1 SGHTA and CDR2 FQGNSA. This CDR3 spans 16 amino acids. V dropped 3 bases and J dropped 6; count of bases not matched to a gene: 4.

This clonotype was counted at least ten times. This chain joins TRBV7-2 and TRBJ1-1; TRBD1 is a possible D gene (5 bases). Per germline, CDR1 SGHTA and CDR2 FQGNSA. This CDR3 spans 13 amino acids. V lost 3 bases and J lost 4, with 9 bases in between. CDR3 sequence reads: CASSLGGLTEAFF. The CDR3 DNA is TGTGCCAGCAGCTTGGGGGGACTCACTGAAGCTTTCTTT.

This sequence joins TRBV23-1 and TRBJ2-7; TRBD1 agrees at 9 bases. TRBV23-1 is sorted into the ORF group, with uncertain function. V lost 3 bases and J lost 3; bases outside the gene matches: 6. The CDR3 is 15 residues long. The CDR3 nucleotides are TGCGCCAGCAGTCAGTCGAGGGACAGGGACTACGAGCAGTACTTC. Translation: CASSQSRDRDYEQYF.

The chain links TRBV7-8 to TRBJ2-1, with 9 nucleotides matching TRBD2. The junction had 10 bases not matched to a gene; V was cut back by 6 bases and J by 4 bases. The CDR3 spans 16 residues. Per the germline V gene, CDR1 is SGHVS and CDR2 is FQNEAQ. The CDR3 region is CASRPNSGSGYNEQFF. The CDR3 nucleotides are TGTGCCAGCAGACCCAATAGCGGGAGTGGGTACAATGAGCAGTTCTTC.

This clonotype was found many times. This chain uses TRBV7-9 with TRBJ2-3; 10 bases are shared with TRBD2. CDR1 is SEHNR and CDR2 is FQNEAQ in the germline V gene (reference sequence). The CDR3 totals 18 residues. Losses at the gene ends were 7 bases for V and 2 bases for J; bases not matched to a gene: 15. CDR3 sequence reads: CASKRLAGDPESTDTQYF. CDR3 nucleotides: TGTGCCAGCAAGCGGCTAGCGGGGGACCCCGAATCCACAGATACGCAGTATTTT.

In its sample, this clonotype was seen a few times. This chain links TRBV4-1 with TRBJ2-7; D is undetermined. V lost 1 base to trimming and J lost 2 bases, with 12 bases between them. CDR3 length: 15 residues. Germline lookup yields CDR1 MGHRA and CDR2 YSYEKL. CDR3 sequence (DNA): TGCGCCAGCAGCCAAGTTGTCACACTACCCTACGAGCAGTACTTC. Amino acid sequence: CASSQVVTLPYEQYF.

The chain carries TRBV6-6 and TRBJ2-1; TRBD1 agrees at 10 bases. V lost 0 bases, J lost 2 bases, and 1 base stayed unmatched. CDR3 length: 16 residues. Germline CDR1 is MNHNY and CDR2 is SVGAGI (reference sequence). The CDR3 here is CASSYSGTGAYNEQFF. DNA of the CDR3: TGTGCCAGCAGTTACTCTGGGACAGGGGCCTACAATGAGCAGTTCTTC.

This clonotype was seen only a few times. V is TRBV5-4 and J is TRBJ2-3, with 8 positions matching TRBD1. Trimming removed 3 bases from V and 4 bases from J; junction bases left unmatched: 16. Germline lookup yields CDR1 SGHNT and CDR2 YYREEE (reference sequence). CDR3 length: 18 residues. DNA for the CDR3: TGTGCCAGCAGCTGGCGACAGGGGATCGTTATCGGGGCAGATACGCAGTATTTT. Amino acids: CASSWRQGIVIGADTQYF.

The rearrangement uses TRBV19 and TRBJ2-1; 8 bases align to TRBD1. J lost 4 bases, V lost 4 bases, and 12 bases had no gene match. Per the germline V gene, CDR1 is LNHDA and CDR2 is SQIVND (reference sequence). The CDR3 totals 17 residues. The CDR3 DNA follows: TGTGCCAGTAGTAAACCAGGGACAGGAAAGAAGTACAATGAGCAGTTCTTC. Translation: CASSKPGTGKKYNEQFF.

This clonotype was picked up many times. This rearrangement joins TRBV7-6 to TRBJ1-6, with TRBD1 matching 10 bases. The CDR3 is 14 residues long. Germline CDR1 reads SGHVS; CDR2 reads FNYEAQ. V trimming: 3 bases; J trimming: 9 bases; junction bases outside the gene matches: 2. The CDR3 coding sequence is TGTGCCAGCAGCTTTGACAGGGGGCGTTCACCCCTCCACTTT. It encodes CASSFDRGRSPLHF. Full variable domain (rest looked up from reference TRBV7-6 and TRBJ1-6): GAGVSQSPRYKVTKRGQDVALRCDPISGHVSLYWYRQALGQGPEFLTYFNYEAQQDKSGLPNDRFSAERPEGSISTLTIQRTEQRDSAMYRCASSFDRGRSPLHFGNGTRLTVT.

J is TRBJ2-7 and V is TRBV6-2 or TRBV6-3, with 12 positions matching TRBD1. V dropped 4 bases and J dropped 0; count of bases not matched to a gene: 13. CDR3 length equals 19 residues. Germline CDR1 is MNHEY and CDR2 is SVGEGT. The CDR3 region is CASSFTPGQGAASSYEQYF. For the CDR3, the DNA is TGTGCCAGCAGTTTTACCCCGGGACAGGGGGCCGCTAGCTCCTACGAGCAGTACTTC.

This clonotype was detected only a few times. The CDR3 sequence: CASSLGMEPQHF. Written as DNA, the CDR3 is TGTGCCAGCAGCTTAGGCATGGAGCCCCAGCATTTT. This chain links TRBV7-8 with TRBJ1-5; D is undetermined. Trimming removed 1 base from V and 8 bases from J, with 6 bases in between. This CDR3 spans 12 amino acids. Germline V gene data show CDR1 as SGHVS and CDR2 as FQNEAQ.

The chain couples TRBV6-8 to TRBJ2-7, with D maybe TRBD1 (5 bases). The V end lost 6 bases, the J end lost 3 bases, and 9 bases lay between the germline ends. Germline V gene lookup returns CDR1 MNHGY and CDR2 SAAAGT. The CDR3 has 12 amino acids. The CDR3 DNA reads as TGTGCCAGCAGGTCGACAGTCTACGAGCAGTACTTC. Its protein is CASRSTVYEQYF.

On this clonotype: One junction end does not reproduce the germline sequence, and a read error may be involved. This chain joins TRBV18 and TRBJ1-2, with D perhaps TRBD1 (5 bases). CDR1 is KGHSH and CDR2 is LQKENI in the germline V gene. The CDR3 totals 14 residues. CDR3 in amino acids: CASSPLQDDPAESF. CDR3 nucleotide sequence: TGTGCCAGCTCACCCCTACAGGATGACCCCGCCGAGTCCTTC. The entire variable domain, with the rest obtained from reference TRBV18 and TRBJ1-2, is as follows: NAGVMQNPRHLVRRRGQEARLRCSPMKGHSHVYWYRQLPEEGLKFMVYLQKENIIDESGMPKERFSAEFPKEGPSILRIQQVVRGDSAAYFCASSPLQDDPAESFGSGTRLTVV.

This rearrangement joins TRBV7-8 to TRBJ2-7, with D possibly matching TRBD1 (5 bases). Trimming shortened V by 4 bases and J by 0 bases, and 13 bases separated the two germline ends. Germline V gene sequence: CDR1 SGHVS, CDR2 FQNEAQ. The CDR3 extends over 15 amino acids. The CDR3 DNA reads TGTGCCAGCAGCTCTAACTACAGGAGCTCCTACGAGCAGTACTTC. Its protein is CASSSNYRSSYEQYF.